This TCR beta chain was identified in a study of tumor T cells in aggressive B-cell lymphoma. V lost 4 bases and J 4 bases, leaving 13 bases between the germline ends. This CDR3 is 14 amino acids long. Germline CDR1 reads MNHNS; CDR2 reads SASEGT. Using immunoSEQ multiplex PCR, the repertoire was profiled, and TCRdb retains in-frame clones only, with some absent. This sample yields around 10,000 clones, of which 85% to 95% are seen a single time; about 3% belongs to the top ten. The sequenced sample was tumor tissue. The clonotype was recovered from an adult with diffuse large B cell lymphoma. The V call is TRBV6-1, the J call TRBJ1-1, with D perhaps matching TRBD1 (6 bases). The CDR3 sequence: CASSVSPGVTEAFF. The CDR3 region has the DNA TGTGCCAGCAGTGTATCCCCAGGGGTCACTGAAGCTTTCTTT.